Listed below are T cell receptor beta chains from one sample, sequenced in a study of CD8+CD57+ T cells in acquired aplastic anemia. TCRdb re-derived calls from the reads in MiXCR, one entry per CDR3 protein. The data hold nearly 60,000 distinct CDR3 sequences, with around 57% observed a single time. Source material: sorted CD4+, CD8+, or CD8+CD57+ T cells (not recorded which) from PBMCs. All receptors come from a human donor with aplastic anemia. CDR3s include the opening cysteine and the closing phenylalanine or tryptophan. Each record gives: clone size, J gene, D gene, V gene, CDR3 protein, CDR3 DNA. A D gene is named only where the DNA matches it firmly. Where a row states a size, it is once, few, many or the class of an expanded clone; other rows omit it.

>.|TRBJ2-7|TRBD2|TRBV2
CASSLTSGPSYEQYF
TGTGCCAGCAGTCTGACTAGCGGGCCCTCCTACGAGCAGTACTTC
>.|TRBJ2-1|TRBD2|TRBV6-1
CASSVLAGGTYNEQFF
TGTGCCAGCAGTGTACTAGCGGGGGGAACCTACAATGAGCAGTTCTTC
>.|TRBJ2-2|.|TRBV2
CASRLGSLNTGELFF
TGTGCCAGCAGACTCGGGAGCCTGAACACCGGGGAGCTGTTTTTT
>many|TRBJ2-7|TRBD2|TRBV5-5
CASSLVLGGWTYEQYF
TGTGCCAGCAGCTTGGTCCTGGGGGGGTGGACCTACGAGCAGTACTTC
>.|TRBJ1-1|.|TRBV19
CASRSIGGNTEAFF
TGTGCCAGTAGAAGTATAGGGGGGAACACTGAAGCTTTCTTT
>few|TRBJ2-7|TRBD1|TRBV15
CATSRNRQGHARYEQYF
TGTGCCACCAGCAGAAACCGACAGGGCCACGCTCGATACGAGCAGTACTTC
>.|TRBJ1-1|.|TRBV25-1
CASSAEPTGNTEAFF
TGTGCCAGCAGTGCTGAACCGACAGGAAACACTGAAGCTTTCTTT
>.|TRBJ1-1|.|TRBV7-2
CASSTRAGYTEAFF
TGTGCCAGCAGCACACGGGCAGGGTACACTGAAGCTTTCTTT
>.|TRBJ1-6|TRBD1|TRBV7-9
CASSSTGGANSPLHF
TGTGCCAGCAGCTCGACAGGGGGCGCAAATTCACCCCTCCACTTT
>many|TRBJ1-5|.|TRBV11-2
CASSLGESGAQHF
TGTGCCAGCAGCTTAGGGGAGTCGGGAGCCCAGCATTTT
>.|TRBJ2-3|.|TRBV19
CASGFSTDTQYF
TGTGCCAGTGGTTTCAGCACAGATACGCAGTATTTT
>many|TRBJ1-4|.|TRBV7-2
CASSLFTQFPNEKLFF
TGTGCCAGCAGCTTATTTACCCAGTTTCCTAATGAAAAACTGTTTTTT
>.|TRBJ2-1|TRBD2|TRBV24-1
CATRGTSGSYNEQFF
TGTGCCACCAGAGGGACTAGCGGGAGCTACAATGAGCAGTTCTTC
>once|TRBJ2-1|.|TRBV20-1
CSASGPQVEQFF
TGCAGTGCGTCGGGACCCCAAGTTGAGCAGTTCTTC
>.|TRBJ2-3|.|TRBV5-4
CASSREVDTQYF
TGTGCCAGCAGCAGGGAGGTAGATACGCAGTATTTT
>.|TRBJ2-1|.|TRBV2
CASSETVGFGSEQFF
TGTGCCAGCAGTGAGACGGTGGGATTTGGAAGTGAGCAGTTCTTC
>.|TRBJ1-2|TRBD1|TRBV20-1
CSARLGTGREGYTF
TGCAGTGCTAGACTTGGGACAGGGCGGGAAGGCTACACCTTC
>once|TRBJ1-4|TRBD1|TRBV20-1
CSARPRTGPGEKLFF
TGCAGTGCTAGACCCCGGACAGGGCCCGGTGAAAAACTGTTTTTT
>.|TRBJ2-1|TRBD2|TRBV29-1
CSVEGGGHNEQFF
TGCAGCGTGGAAGGCGGGGGGCACAATGAGCAGTTCTTC
>.|TRBJ2-7|.|TRBV7-8
CASSQAGRTYEQYF
TGTGCCAGCAGCCAAGCCGGACGGACCTACGAGCAGTACTTC
>.|TRBJ1-5|.|TRBV19
CASSIFGDNQPQHF
TGTGCCAGTAGTATATTCGGGGACAATCAGCCCCAGCATTTT
>.|TRBJ2-1|.|TRBV25-1
CASSDTRQGLYNEQFF
TGTGCCAGCAGTGACACCCGACAGGGACTCTACAATGAGCAGTTCTTC
>few|TRBJ1-2|.|TRBV10-3
CAIGVAGASDYTF
TGTGCCATCGGGGTTGCAGGAGCCAGCGACTACACCTTC
>.|TRBJ1-2|.|TRBV7-9
CASNLTGSYGYTF
TGTGCCAGCAACTTAACAGGGAGCTATGGCTACACCTTC
>.|TRBJ2-7|TRBD1|TRBV25-1
CASSKGQGLYEQYF
TGTGCCAGCAGTAAAGGACAGGGACTCTACGAGCAGTACTTC
>.|TRBJ2-3|.|TRBV5-1
CASSRGEAQYF
TGCGCCAGCTCCAGGGGAGAGGCGCAGTATTTT
>many|TRBJ1-2|.|TRBV11-2
CASSSNIDRASDYGYTF
TGTGCCAGCAGCTCAAACATAGACAGAGCGAGTGACTATGGCTACACCTTC
>.|TRBJ1-5|.|TRBV19
CAGRRQVNQPQHF
TGTGCCGGTAGAAGACAGGTCAATCAGCCCCAGCATTTT
>.|TRBJ2-7|.|TRBV20-1
CSALDRLPYEQYF
TGCAGTGCCCTTGACAGGCTCCCCTACGAGCAGTACTTC
>many|TRBJ2-2|.|TRBV7-8
CASIQYTGELFF
TGTGCCAGCATCCAGTACACCGGGGAGCTGTTTTTT
>.|TRBJ2-5|.|TRBV15
CATSEKETQYF
TGTGCCACCAGCGAAAAAGAGACCCAGTACTTC
>once|TRBJ1-2|.|TRBV10-3
CAISLGVYGYTF
TGTGCCATCTCCTTAGGGGTTTATGGCTACACCTTC
>.|TRBJ1-2|.|TRBV10-3
CAISLGYSQSYGYTF
TGTGCCATCAGCCTAGGGTACAGCCAGTCTTATGGCTACACCTTC
>.|TRBJ1-3|.|TRBV10-1
CASSEEGDPGNTIYF
TGCGCCAGCAGTGAAGAGGGGGATCCTGGAAACACCATATATTTT
>.|TRBJ1-2|.|TRBV10-2
CASSESRGYNYGYATF
TGCGCCAGCAGTGAGTCGAGAGGATACAACTATGGCTACGCCACCTTC
>.|TRBJ1-6|.|TRBV4-3
CASSQDLRQSNSPLHF
TGCGCCAGCAGCCAAGATCTGAGACAGAGCAATTCACCCCTCCACTTT
>few|TRBJ2-1|TRBD2|TRBV9
CASSETSGGQNEQFF
TGTGCCAGCAGCGAGACTAGCGGGGGACAAAATGAGCAGTTCTTC
>many|TRBJ2-2|.|TRBV4-2
CASSQGTGDNTGELFF
TGTGCCAGCAGCCAAGGTACGGGGGACAACACCGGGGAGCTGTTTTTT
>few|TRBJ1-2|TRBD1|TRBV24-1
CATSDGTGGLDGYTF
TGTGCCACCAGTGATGGGACAGGGGGACTAGACGGCTACACCTTC
>few|TRBJ2-7|.|TRBV6-1
CASSRETYEQYF
TGTGCCAGCAGTAGAGAGACCTACGAGCAGTACTTC
>.|TRBJ1-2|.|TRBV29-1
CSVPGGPGPDTF
TGCAGCGTCCCAGGTGGACCCGGACCAGACACCTTC
>.|TRBJ1-1|.|TRBV19
CASSIVGLRTEAFF
TGTGCCAGTAGTATCGTTGGGTTACGAACTGAAGCTTTCTTT
>.|TRBJ2-7|.|TRBV10-3
CASRTAPYEQYF
TGTGCCAGCAGGACAGCCCCCTACGAGCAGTACTTC
>many|TRBJ2-3|.|TRBV6-5
CASSYSDTQYF
TGTGCCAGCAGTTACTCGGATACGCAGTATTTT
>.|TRBJ2-7|TRBD1|TRBV10-1
CASSALQGAGNEQYF
TGCGCCAGCAGCGCCTTACAGGGGGCAGGAAACGAGCAGTACTTC